This T cell receptor (beta chain) was profiled in a study of identical twins. Regarding the study as a whole: Modeled out-of-frame TCR alpha sharing in monozygotic twins fell below observed levels. Not following the same donors, the study drew its conclusions from cross-sectional statistical analysis.

Details on this clonotype: Its matching antigen is unknown.

TCRdb independently ran MiXCR on the 5' RACE reads; one entry per CDR3 protein. Of 270,000 or so distinct CDR3 sequences in the sample, about 8% were seen once. These same records also appear under a second study, on yellow fever vaccine responses in identical twins.

This TCR was recovered from a woman in her late teens or twenties in good health. Sequencing was performed on CD8+ T cells sorted from blood.

This CDR3 reads CASSQVAGAGELFF. The CDR3, as DNA: TGCGCCAGCAGCCAAGTGGCGGGAGCCGGGGAGCTGTTTTTT. The chain recombines TRBV4-1 with TRBJ2-2, with 7 bases matching TRBD2. Germline CDR1 MGHRA, CDR2 YSYEKL. Trimming took 1 base from V and 6 from J; bases not matched to a gene: 2. CDR3 length: 14 amino acids.